This T cell receptor beta chain emerged from a study of early T cells in non-severe SARS-CoV-2 infection. The germline V gene encodes CDR1 DFQATT and CDR2 SNEGSKA (reference sequence). Trimming at V came to 3 bases and at J to 4 bases, leaving 6 bases not matched to a gene. This CDR3 spans 13 amino acids. TCRdb reprocessed the 5' RACE reads with MiXCR, giving one entry per CDR3 protein. This table has roughly 38,000 distinct CDR3 sequences, about 5.6% appearing once. Sequencing was done on a sample of whole blood. The receptor comes from an adult who was a healthcare worker with PCR-confirmed SARS-CoV-2 infection or an uninfected control (not recorded which). J is TRBJ2-7 and V is TRBV20-1; TRBD1 agrees at 7 bases. The CDR3 reads CSARGSGGYEQYF. CDR3 coding DNA: TGCAGTGCTAGGGGGTCAGGGGGTTACGAGCAGTACTTC.